These 5 T cell receptor beta chains were sequenced from one sample in a study of blood T cell repertoires in COVID-19. Sequencing used immunoSEQ multiplex PCR; TCRdb keeps in-frame clones, though not all of them. The sample includes about 140,000 clones, roughly 81% of them seen just once. Sequencing was carried out using PBMCs or T cells enriched from blood (not recorded which). These TCRs come from a woman in her forties or fifties with acute COVID-19.

The V and J genes are TRBV6-2 or TRBV6-3 and TRBJ2-2; TRBD1 is a possible D gene (6 bases). The germline V gene encodes CDR1 MNHEY and CDR2 SVGEGT. Trimming shortened V by 2 bases and J by 3 bases, and 7 bases separated the two germline ends. The CDR3 runs 14 residues. CDR3 loop: CASSYRGYTGELFF. Here the CDR3 DNA reads TGTGCCAGCAGTTACAGGGGGTACACCGGGGAGCTGTTTTTT.

The chain couples TRBV6-2 or TRBV6-3 to TRBJ1-5; 10 bases align to TRBD1. After removal of 5 bases from V and 5 bases from J, the junction contained 3 bases not matched to a gene. In germline, CDR1 is MNHEY, CDR2 SVGEGT. The CDR3 contains 14 residues. DNA for the CDR3: TGTGCCAGCAGTAAGGGACAGGGGTATCAGCCCCAGCATTTT. Protein sequence: CASSKGQGYQPQHF.

V gene TRBV6-2 or TRBV6-3 combines with J gene TRBJ2-7, with 9 bases matching TRBD2. With V trimmed by 3 bases and J by 5 bases, 8 bases remained unmatched. The germline CDR1 and CDR2 sequences are MNHEY and SVGEGT. The CDR3 is made up of 15 amino acids. In DNA form, the CDR3 reads TGTGCCAGCAGTTATGGGGCTAGCGGGACCCACGAGCAGTACTTC. Protein sequence: CASSYGASGTHEQYF.

CDR3 loop: CASSELRKMNEKLFF. For the CDR3, the DNA is TGTGCCAGCAGTGAATTGCGGAAAATGAATGAAAAACTGTTTTTT. V usage is TRBV2 and J usage is TRBJ1-4; no reliable D call. The CDR3 contains 15 residues. V lost 2 bases to trimming and J lost 5 bases, with 12 bases between them. From germline, CDR1 is SNHLY and CDR2 FYNNEI.

The chain couples TRBV18 to TRBJ1-5; 10 bases fit TRBD1. The CDR3 has 16 residues. The ends lost 6 bases at V and 1 base at J; junction bases unmatched: 6. Germline CDR1 is KGHSH and CDR2 is LQKENI. CDR3 amino acids: CASSRQGAVSNQPQHF. In DNA, the CDR3 is TGTGCCAGCTCCCGACAGGGGGCGGTGAGCAATCAGCCCCAGCATTTT.